These 20 T cell receptor beta chains were sequenced from one sample in a study of cytomegalovirus exposure and HLA in healthy donors. The PCR had 60 Vbeta and 13 Jbeta primers. Method: immunoSEQ multiplex PCR; TCRdb's copy keeps in-frame clones and lacks some. This table holds some 96,000 clones, roughly 80% found once. The sequenced sample was PBMCs. These receptor sequences come from a man aged 40-49 years in good health and CMV-seropositive.

The chain recombines TRBV6-5 with TRBJ1-3, with D perhaps matching TRBD1 (5 bases). This CDR3 spans 15 amino acids. CDR1 is MNHEY and CDR2 is SVGAGI in the germline V gene. Deletions cut 6 bases from V and 4 bases from J, with 16 bases between. CDR3 in amino acids: CASSETGSRGNTIYF. CDR3 nucleotide sequence: TGTGCCAGCAGCGAAACAGGTTCGCGAGGAAACACCATATATTTT.

The chain couples TRBV29-1 to TRBJ2-7; D may be TRBD1 (6 bases). This CDR3 is 14 amino acids long. CDR1 and CDR2 (germline): SQVTM, ANQGSEA. Between the trimmed V and J ends, which lost 4 bases and 6 bases, there was a span of 19 bases. The CDR3 reads CSVALRGLHSEQYF. For the CDR3, the DNA is TGCAGCGTTGCCCTCAGGGGCCTCCATAGCGAGCAGTACTTC.

This clone was seen only once. V usage is TRBV5-1 and J usage is TRBJ2-1; the match to TRBD2 covers 10 bases. The CDR3 spans 17 residues. Per germline, CDR1 SGHRS and CDR2 YFSETQ. Unmatched junction bases numbered 9, after V lost 1 base and J lost 5 bases. CDR3 region: CASSLSLVAGGNNEQFF. The DNA for the CDR3 is TGCGCCAGCAGCTTGAGCTTGGTAGCGGGGGGCAACAATGAGCAGTTCTTC.

This clone was seen once. This chain uses TRBV5-4 with TRBJ1-1; D not resolved. Germline V gives CDR1 SGHNT, CDR2 YYREEE (reference sequence). Trimming cost V 2 bases and J 1 base, with 9 bases left between them. This CDR3 region has 14 residues. In DNA form, the CDR3 reads TGTGCCAGCAGCTTCACGGGAGGGAACACTGAAGCTTTCTTT. It is translated as CASSFTGGNTEAFF.

In regard to this clone: The junction does not match germline at one end; this may be a read error. The rearrangement links TRBV7-9 to TRBJ1-5; TRBD1 aligns across 8 bases. Germline CDR1 is SEHNR and CDR2 is FQNEAQ (reference sequence). This CDR3 contains 15 residues. This CDR3 is CSSSPQGAAFQPQHF. CDR3 in DNA: TGTTCCAGCAGCCCTCAGGGGGCTGCTTTTCAGCCCCAGCATTTT.

This clone has only one observation. The chain is built from TRBV28 and TRBJ2-3; 8 bases line up with TRBD1. V trimming: 7 bases; J trimming: 3 bases; junction bases outside the gene matches: 18. This CDR3 is 18 amino acids long. CDR1 and CDR2 (germline): MDHEN, SYDVKM. As DNA, the CDR3 is TGTGCCAGCATACCCAGGGCAGGGGGCGAGGTAACAACAGATACGCAGTATTTT. Translation: CASIPRAGGEVTTDTQYF.

The chain combines TRBV6-6 with TRBJ1-3; D is perhaps TRBD1 (5 bases). V lost 6 bases and J 3 bases, leaving 9 bases between the germline ends. The CDR3 is made up of 13 amino acids. Per germline, CDR1 MNHNY and CDR2 SVGAGI (reference sequence). The chain's CDR3 is CASRTVGGNTIYF. The CDR3 nucleotides are TGTGCCAGCAGGACAGTCGGTGGAAACACCATATATTTT.

The rearrangement uses TRBV18 and TRBJ2-6; 7 positions match TRBD1. The CDR3 sequence is 17 residues long. Germline V lookup: CDR1 KGHSH, CDR2 LQKENI. After removal of 6 bases from V and 0 bases from J, the junction contained 8 bases not matched to a gene. The DNA for the CDR3 is TGTGCCAGCTCTCGGCGACAGGGCGCCTCTGGGGCCAACGTCCTGACTTTC. This codes for CASSRRQGASGANVLTF. Together with reference TRBV18 and TRBJ2-6, the CDR3 gives the full variable domain: NAGVMQNPRHLVRRRGQEARLRCSPMKGHSHVYWYRQLPEEGLKFMVYLQKENIIDESGMPKERFSAEFPKEGPSILRIQQVVRGDSAAYFCASSRRQGASGANVLTFGAGSRLTVL.

Only one count was recorded for this clone. The chain links TRBV5-4 to TRBJ2-1; D gene ambiguous. Trimming pared 4 bases from V and 7 bases from J, leaving 6 bases between. This CDR3 has 11 amino acids. Germline CDR1 SGHNT, CDR2 YYREEE (reference sequence). The CDR3 nucleotides are TGTGCCAGCAGCCTAGGAAATGAGCAGTTCTTC. The encoded protein is CASSLGNEQFF.

A single count supports this clone. The chain uses TRBV11-3 and TRBJ2-1, with TRBD2 matching over 8 bases. Germline V CDR1 and CDR2: SGHNT, YENEEA. The CDR3 sequence is 15 residues long. J lost 2 bases, V lost 3 bases, and 3 bases had no gene match. The CDR3 here is CASSLAGGTYNEQFF. Written as DNA, the CDR3 is TGTGCCAGCAGCTTGGCGGGAGGAACCTACAATGAGCAGTTCTTC.

CDR3 residues: CASSYSGTGSYEQYF. CDR3 bases: TGTGCCAGCAGTTACTCGGGGACAGGTAGCTACGAGCAGTACTTC. The rearrangement uses TRBV6-5 and TRBJ2-7, with TRBD1 matching 8 bases. The CDR3 spans 15 residues. Germline V gives CDR1 MNHEY, CDR2 SVGAGI. V dropped 0 bases and J dropped 3; count of bases not matched to a gene: 4.

V gene TRBV6-1 combines with J gene TRBJ1-5; the match to TRBD1 covers 7 bases. The CDR3 is 12 amino acids. Germline V gene data show CDR1 as MNHNS and CDR2 as SASEGT. The J segment lost 5 bases and the V segment lost 6 bases, leaving 1 base of the junction unmatched. CDR3 amino acids: CASSRGDQPQHF. CDR3 DNA sequence: TGTGCCAGCAGCAGGGGGGATCAGCCCCAGCATTTT.

The chain uses TRBV21-1 and TRBJ2-1; the D segment call TRBD2 is taken from the table without a DNA check. TRBV21-1 is annotated as a pseudogene. The CDR3 consists of 15 residues. The CDR3 spells CANTSRGGEYNEQFF. The DNA of the CDR3 is TGTGCCAATACGAGCCGGGGAGGAGAATACAATGAGCAGTTCTTC.

This clone has just one count. J is TRBJ1-1 and V is TRBV18; 12 bases align to TRBD1. Germline-derived CDR1 and CDR2 are KGHSH and LQKENI. V was clipped by 5 bases and J by 0 bases; unmatched bases: 4. CDR3 length: 16 amino acids. This CDR3 is CASSTGQGAMNTEAFF. CDR3 nucleotide sequence: TGTGCCAGCTCAACGGGACAGGGGGCTATGAACACTGAAGCTTTCTTT.

The V call is TRBV5-6, the J call TRBJ2-7, with 8 bases aligning to TRBD1. CDR3 length equals 16 residues. J gave up 2 bases and V 4 bases, and 11 bases lay outside the gene matches. The germline V gene encodes CDR1 SGHDT and CDR2 YYEEEE. As DNA, the CDR3 is TGTGCCAGCAGCCCGGCGGCCAGGGGGCGAGCCTACGAGCAGTACTTC. It encodes CASSPAARGRAYEQYF.

The gene calls are TRBV7-2 and TRBJ2-3; TRBD2 aligns across 8 bases. In germline, CDR1 is SGHTA, CDR2 FQGNSA. This CDR3 region has 15 residues. After removal of 6 bases from V and 3 bases from J, the junction contained 8 bases not matched to a gene. For the CDR3, the DNA is TGTGCCAGCAGAATTAGGTTAGCGGGAACAGATACGCAGTATTTT. Translated, it gives CASRIRLAGTDTQYF.

V is TRBV10-3 and J is TRBJ1-2; D is possibly TRBD1 (6 bases). This CDR3 is built from 14 residues. Germline V gene lookup returns CDR1 ENHRY and CDR2 SYGVKD. Trimming pared 0 bases from V and 4 bases from J, leaving 9 bases between. In nucleotides, the CDR3 is TGTGCCATCAGTGAGTCTGGACAGTCCTATGGCTACACCTTC. Translation: CAISESGQSYGYTF.

This chain links TRBV6-1 with TRBJ2-3, with 8 bases aligning to TRBD2. This CDR3 is 15 amino acids long. Germline assignment: CDR1 MNHNS and CDR2 SASEGT. The ends lost 2 bases at V and 2 bases at J; junction bases unmatched: 3. The CDR3, as DNA: TGTGCCAGCAGTGAATTAGCGGGGTTCACAGATACGCAGTATTTT. Protein sequence: CASSELAGFTDTQYF.

The rearrangement joins TRBV5-4 to TRBJ2-1, with 8 nucleotides matching TRBD1. V lost 0 bases, J lost 10 bases, and 9 bases stayed unmatched. The length of the CDR3 is 15 residues. CDR1 is SGHNT, CDR2 YYREEE, per germline (reference sequence). The CDR3 is CASSLGQGNNVEQFF. CDR3 in DNA: TGTGCCAGCAGCTTGGGACAGGGGAACAATGTGGAGCAGTTCTTC.

The genes are TRBV18 and TRBJ1-5, with 11 bases lining up with TRBD1. Germline CDR1 is KGHSH and CDR2 is LQKENI. V gave up 0 bases and J gave up 5 bases; unmatched junction bases: 0. CDR3 length equals 15 residues. For the CDR3, the DNA is TGTGCCAGCTCACCACCGGGACAGGGGGATCAGCCCCAGCATTTT. This encodes CASSPPGQGDQPQHF. Drawing the rest from reference TRBV18 and TRBJ1-5, the complete variable domain is NAGVMQNPRHLVRRRGQEARLRCSPMKGHSHVYWYRQLPEEGLKFMVYLQKENIIDESGMPKERFSAEFPKEGPSILRIQQVVRGDSAAYFCASSPPGQGDQPQHFGDGTRLSIL.